The T cell receptor beta chain under discussion was sequenced for a study of regulatory dendritic cells for organ transplantation (dated by TCRdb to 2016 to 2017). A note on the overall study: To make regulatory dendritic cells, monocytes were cultured with vitamin D3 on days 0 and 4 and with IL-10 on day 4. On day 6, LPS was added to the DC cultures to test how the DCs responded to a strong maturation-inducing agent. The TCRbeta repertoires of sorted naive and memory CD4+ and CD8+ T cells were sequenced before and after allostimulation with regulatory or mature dendritic cells. Study-wide conclusions, independent of this receptor: Among the resting subsets, memory CD8+ T cells contained the most alloreactive TCR clonotypes. In both subjects, allostimulation led to expansion of memory CD8+ clones, though the expansion induced by regulatory dendritic cells appeared to be more limited than that induced by mature dendritic cells. Repertoires were highly diverse in naive CD4+ and CD8+ T cells, less diverse in memory cells, and most oligoclonal in memory CD8+ cells. The authors pointed out considerable heterogeneity between individuals in the alloreactive memory CD8+ T cell pool, and only two subjects were sequenced.

As to this clone: Its antigen remains undetermined. Per-base qualities were not stored, and no clone one base away is much larger. This same CDR3 is encoded by further DNA sequences in the sample.

Sorted T cell subsets were CFSE-labeled and co-cultured for about five days with allogeneic regulatory or mature dendritic cells at a 1:10 DC:T ratio. FACS was used to sort CD4+ or CD8+ cells into naive T cells, defined as CD45RA+, and memory T cells, defined as CD45RO+. T cells for TCR sequencing came from two healthy control subjects. The Qiagen DNeasy Blood & Tissue Kit was used to extract genomic DNA. V and J are trimmed by 4 bases and 5 bases, and the gene matches miss 11 bases of the junction. The CDR3 has 15 amino acids, counting the end cysteine and phenylalanine. The read is trimmed to its CDR3 DNA, 45 bases read in frame from base 1. The germline V gene gives CDR1 as SGHRS and CDR2 as YFSETQ. A multiplexed two-step PCR with Vbeta-specific forward primers and Jbeta-specific reverse primers was used to amplify the TCRbeta CDR3 regions. Through the immunoSEQ service, the TCRbeta libraries were run on an Illumina instrument for sequencing. As for the original processing: IMGT annotation was used to assign V, D and J genes, and synthetic CDR3 analogues were used to correct counts for multiplex PCR bias. Repertoire clonality was computed in the immunoSEQ Analyzer as one minus normalized Shannon entropy. Clonal expansion was defined by Fisher's exact test with Benjamini-Hochberg false discovery rate control, using two-tailed P<0.01. As stored in TCRdb, this immuneACCESS dataset retains in-frame rearrangements with V and J assigned. A fraction of the clones does not appear; measured against another copy, unresolved V genes explain less than half of the discrepancy, and the remainder lacks a known reason. V and J calls and clone size are as listed in that table; D and trimming were resolved from the DNA. This sample gives about 7,100 clones in total; around 70% of them show up just once. In total, the top ten clones hold roughly 3.5% of the sample.

The rearrangement joined TRBV5-1 to TRBJ1-1; TRBD1 fits 7 bases in the junction. This TCR derives from a human donor in good health. Sequenced input: memory CD4+ T cells from blood cultured with dendritic cells. This specimen's cell subset or site label, per the study, means: CD45RO+ memory T cells. The CDR3 sequence is CASSPDRAIRTEAFF. The DNA sequence is TGCGCCAGCAGCCCCGACAGGGCGATACGGACTGAAGCTTTCTTT.